Following are 30 T cell receptor beta chains from one sample sequenced in a study of beta chain features in type 1 diabetes. Points from the study as a whole: Patients with Type 1 diabetes showed moderately but significantly shorter TCRB CDR3s in all four CD4+ subsets.

Reverse transcribing all isolated RNA meant expressed TCRB transcripts were sequenced. Assay: immunoSEQ multiplex PCR; the TCRdb copy retains only in-frame clones and omits some. Of 300,000 to 350,000 clones listed, approximately 12% were seen once; the top ten hold roughly 0.015%. No antigen is known for these receptors. The sequenced material came from naive CD4+ T cells from blood. These receptors all come from a woman younger than 30 with type 1 diabetes.

The sample holds a few counts of this clone. The chain uses TRBV6-5 and TRBJ2-6; no clear D gene. The length of the CDR3 is 15 residues. In germline, CDR1 is MNHEY, CDR2 SVGAGI. V was trimmed by 1 base and J by 0 bases, leaving 4 bases between them. CDR3 amino acids: CASSYFSSGANVLTF. CDR3 DNA: TGTGCCAGCAGTTACTTCAGCTCTGGGGCCAACGTCCTGACTTTC.

In this sample, this clone turned up a few times. Other DNA sequences in this sample translate to the same CDR3. The J gene is TRBJ1-4, the V gene TRBV7-2, with a possible D match to TRBD1 (6 bases). Trimming took off 1 base at V and 5 bases at J, with 8 bases between the two ends. Germline V gene sequence: CDR1 SGHTA, CDR2 FQGNSA. This CDR3 region has 14 residues. CDR3 nucleotide sequence: TGTGCCAGCAGCTTAGGGCAGGGGAATGAAAAACTGTTTTTT. It codes for CASSLGQGNEKLFF. Filled out from reference TRBV7-2 and TRBJ1-4, the complete variable domain reads GAGVSQSPSNKVTEKGKDVELRCDPISGHTALYWYRQSLGQGLEFLIYFQGNSAPDKSGLPSDRFSAERTGGSVSTLTIQRTQQEDSAVYLCASSLGQGNEKLFFGSGTQLSVL.

This sequence joins TRBV5-1 and TRBJ2-5; possibly TRBD2 for D (5 bases). The CDR3 is 10 amino acids. Germline loops: CDR1 SGHRS, CDR2 YFSETQ. V gave up 7 bases and J gave up 4 bases, with 5 bases separating them. The CDR3 sequence: CASRGETQYF. The CDR3 coding sequence is TGCGCCAGCCGGGGAGAGACCCAGTACTTC.

This clone was observed a handful of times. The rearrangement links TRBV30 to TRBJ2-7, with TRBD2 identical over 12 bases. The CDR3 runs 19 residues. Trimming at V came to 0 bases and at J to 2 bases, leaving 14 bases not matched to a gene. The germline gives CDR1 GTSNPN, CDR2 SVGIG (reference sequence). In nucleotides, the CDR3 is TGTGCCTGGAGTGTCCCCCGCAGACTAGCGGGAGTCCGTCCCTACGAGCAGTACTTC. The encoded protein is CAWSVPRRLAGVRPYEQYF.

This rearrangement joins TRBV27 to TRBJ2-2, with unresolved D. V gave up 3 bases and J gave up 7 bases, with 3 bases separating them. Germline values: CDR1 MNHEY, CDR2 SMNVEV (reference sequence). The CDR3 runs to 11 residues. CDR3 bases: TGTGCCAGCAGTTTCAGCGGGGAGCTGTTTTTT. Amino acids: CASSFSGELFF.

This clone turned up a few times. V usage is TRBV2 and J usage is TRBJ2-1; 7 nucleotides line up with TRBD2. The length of the CDR3 is 16 residues. The germline gives CDR1 SNHLY, CDR2 FYNNEI. J lost 1 base, V lost 2 bases, and 5 bases had no gene match. The CDR3 bases are TGTGCCAGCAGTGAACAGAGCGGGACGTCCTACAATGAGCAGTTCTTC. This sequence encodes CASSEQSGTSYNEQFF.

This clone appeared a few times. This chain connects TRBV29-1 to TRBJ1-2; D may be TRBD1 (5 bases). V was clipped by 7 bases and J by 5 bases, with 20 bases between them. There are 14 residues in the CDR3. Germline values: CDR1 SQVTM, CDR2 ANQGSEA. DNA for the CDR3: TGCAGCGCTGGGCACAGGCTACTTAAGTATGGCTACACCTTC. This encodes CSAGHRLLKYGYTF.

The chain links TRBV6-1 to TRBJ2-3; the match to TRBD2 covers 7 bases. The V segment lost 5 bases and the J segment 2 bases; nucleotides outside the gene matches: 4. Germline CDR1 and CDR2: MNHNS and SASEGT. The CDR3 has 14 residues. The CDR3 loop reads CASSRAGTTDTQYF. Written as DNA, the CDR3 is TGTGCCAGCAGTAGAGCGGGGACCACAGATACGCAGTATTTT.

V is TRBV7-9 and J is TRBJ2-5; TRBD2 agrees at 10 bases. V dropped 3 bases and J dropped 5; count of bases not matched to a gene: 6. Germline CDR1 and CDR2: SEHNR and FQNEAQ (reference sequence). This CDR3 comprises 15 residues. As DNA, the CDR3 is TGTGCCAGCAGCTTGGTAGCGGGAGGTTGGGAGACCCAGTACTTC. Amino acids: CASSLVAGGWETQYF.

The chain uses TRBV6-5 and TRBJ2-2, with D possibly matching TRBD2 (6 bases). Germline V gene sequence: CDR1 MNHEY, CDR2 SVGAGI. The CDR3 is 14 amino acids. Trimming stripped 6 bases from V and 4 bases from J, with 12 bases between. The CDR3 spells CASRRQGGTGELFF. The CDR3 bases are TGTGCCAGCAGGAGGCAGGGAGGCACCGGGGAGCTGTTTTTT.

This clone appeared a few times. This chain uses TRBV10-3 with TRBJ2-7; 8 bases line up with TRBD2. In germline, CDR1 is ENHRY, CDR2 SYGVKD. This CDR3 is 13 amino acids long. After removal of 5 bases from V and 5 bases from J, the junction contained 5 bases not matched to a gene. DNA for the CDR3: TGTGCCATCAGTAATGCGGGAGGAGACGAGCAGTACGTC. Protein product: CAISNAGGDEQYV.

This clone was picked up a small number of times. The chain links TRBV7-9 to TRBJ2-7, with 10 nucleotides matching TRBD1. With 6 bases clipped from V and 2 bases from J, the junction kept 1 base outside the gene matches. CDR1 is SEHNR and CDR2 is FQNEAQ in the germline V gene (reference sequence). This CDR3 has 13 residues. DNA of the CDR3: TGTGCCAGCAGGGGACAGGGGACCTACGAGCAGTACTTC. Its protein product is CASRGQGTYEQYF. Looking up the rest from reference TRBV7-9 and TRBJ2-7 gives the full variable domain: DTGVSQNPRHKITKRGQNVTFRCDPISEHNRLYWYRQTLGQGPEFLTYFQNEAQLEKSRLLSDRFSAERPKGSFSTLEIQRTEQGDSAMYLCASRGQGTYEQYFGPGTRLTVT.

This clone was counted a few times. A junction end diverges from the germline sequence, so it may reflect a read error. The chain is built from TRBV4-1 and TRBJ1-2; possibly TRBD1 for D (5 bases). The germline CDR1 and CDR2 sequences are MGHRA and YSYEKL. The CDR3 contains 14 residues. This CDR3 reads CASSQDELGRAFSF. The DNA of the CDR3 is TGCGCCAGCAGCCAAGACGAATTAGGCAGGGCTTTCTCCTTC.

This clone was counted only a few times. The chain employs TRBV23-1 and TRBJ1-1; D is possibly TRBD1 (5 bases). TRBV23-1 is assigned to the ORF class and has an uncertain function. The CDR3 covers 16 residues. V lost 0 bases and J lost 8, with 19 bases in between. The CDR3 nucleotides are TGCGCCAGCAGTCAATCGCCGGTGGGAGGGGTAAGCGAAGCTTTCTTT. Translated, it gives CASSQSPVGGVSEAFF.

This chain links TRBV2 with TRBJ2-5; D might be TRBD1 (6 bases). CDR1 and CDR2 (germline): SNHLY, FYNNEI. Between the trimmed V and J ends, which lost 3 bases and 7 bases, there was a span of 18 bases. CDR3 length equals 15 residues. This chain's CDR3 is CASSDWTAKRWTQYF. The CDR3 bases are TGTGCCAGCAGTGACTGGACAGCCAAGAGATGGACCCAGTACTTC.

J is TRBJ2-5 and V is TRBV29-1; 8 nucleotides match TRBD1. The J segment lost 4 bases and the V segment lost 3 bases, leaving 4 bases of the junction unmatched. Germline V gene lookup returns CDR1 SQVTM and CDR2 ANQGSEA. This CDR3 spans 13 amino acids. The CDR3: CSVDRQGRETQYF. The CDR3 DNA reads as TGCAGCGTTGATCGACAGGGGAGAGAGACCCAGTACTTC.

The gene calls are TRBV30 and TRBJ1-5; no clear D. The CDR3 spans 14 residues. Germline V gene lookup returns CDR1 GTSNPN and CDR2 SVGIG (reference sequence). V was clipped by 1 base and J by 0 bases, with 7 bases between them. The CDR3 region is CAWSGGNSNQPQHF. For the CDR3, the DNA is TGTGCCTGGAGTGGCGGAAATAGCAATCAGCCCCAGCATTTT.

This clone appeared a few times. The V and J genes are TRBV10-3 and TRBJ2-5; D remains unclear. The CDR3 loop spans 15 amino acids. Germline-derived CDR1 and CDR2 are ENHRY and SYGVKD. Trimming shortened V by 0 bases and J by 5 bases, and 13 bases separated the two germline ends. CDR3 protein: CAISESERSVETQYF. The CDR3 DNA reads as TGTGCCATCAGTGAGTCAGAGAGATCGGTGGAGACCCAGTACTTC.

The gene calls are TRBV2 and TRBJ2-7; TRBD1 matches at 10 bases. Germline V gene lookup returns CDR1 SNHLY and CDR2 FYNNEI. The V gene end was trimmed by 5 bases and the J gene end by 5 bases; junction bases not matched to a gene: 6. The length of the CDR3 is 14 residues. This CDR3 is CASSLSTGGNEQYF. The CDR3 DNA sequence: TGTGCCAGCAGTTTATCGACAGGGGGCAACGAGCAGTACTTC.

The sample holds a few counts of this clone. The chain couples TRBV29-1 to TRBJ2-7; TRBD1 matches 9 bases. V gave up 8 bases and J gave up 6 bases; unmatched junction bases: 8. This CDR3 region has 12 residues. Germline-derived CDR1 and CDR2 are SQVTM and ANQGSEA. CDR3 loop: CSYRDRVVEQYF. The CDR3 DNA is TGCAGCTACCGGGACAGGGTCGTCGAGCAGTACTTC.

The DNA for the CDR3 is TGCGCCAGCAGCCTTTCGACTAGCGGGGGAGAGACCCAGTACTTC. It codes for CASSLSTSGGETQYF. The J gene is TRBJ2-5, the V gene TRBV5-1; 12 positions match TRBD2. The V and J ends lost 4 bases and 4 bases, in that order; junction bases with no gene match: 5. Looked up from germline, CDR1 is SGHRS and CDR2 is YFSETQ. This CDR3 comprises 15 residues. The variable domain in full, with the rest retrieved from reference TRBV5-1 and TRBJ2-5, is KAGVTQTPRYLIKTRGQQVTLSCSPISGHRSVSWYQQTPGQGLQFLFEYFSETQRNKGNFPGRFSGRQFSNSRSEMNVSTLELGDSALYLCASSLSTSGGETQYFGPGTRLLVL.

The chain links TRBV6-6 to TRBJ1-1; a weak D match, TRBD1 (6 bases). CDR3 length: 14 amino acids. Germline V gene data show CDR1 as MNHNY and CDR2 as SVGAGI (reference sequence). V lost 6 bases and J lost 5, with 16 bases in between. In nucleotides, the CDR3 is TGTGCCAGCAGCCAGACAGGTGGGGTTACTGAAGCTTTCTTT. Protein: CASSQTGGVTEAFF.

This clone appeared a few times. The V and J genes are TRBV11-2 and TRBJ2-5; 14 nucleotides line up with TRBD2. The ends lost 5 bases at V and 2 bases at J; junction bases unmatched: 4. The CDR3 is 16 amino acids. CDR1 and CDR2 (germline): SGHAT, FQNNGV. The CDR3 DNA sequence: TGTGCCAGCAGCCGGACTAGCGGGAGGTTTCAAGAGACCCAGTACTTC. Its protein product is CASSRTSGRFQETQYF.

This clone was counted only a few times. The chain is built from TRBV6-5 and TRBJ2-1; 10 bases are a match to TRBD1. The ends lost 2 bases at V and 8 bases at J; junction bases unmatched: 6. The CDR3 has 15 amino acids. The V gene's germline CDR1 is MNHEY and CDR2 SVGAGI. CDR3 DNA: TGTGCCAGCAGTTACGTGGGACAGGGGATGGATGAGCAGTTCTTC. Its translation: CASSYVGQGMDEQFF.

This clone was recorded a few times. The chain joins TRBV29-1 to TRBJ2-7; 7 bases match TRBD1. CDR1 SQVTM and CDR2 ANQGSEA come from the germline V gene. CDR3 length: 14 amino acids. The V and J ends lost 5 bases and 6 bases, in that order; junction bases with no gene match: 13. In DNA form, the CDR3 reads TGCAGCGTTAGGTTCCAGACAGGGTTGAGCGAGCAGTACTTC. This encodes CSVRFQTGLSEQYF.

This clone was recorded a few times. This chain joins TRBV7-2 and TRBJ2-5; 10 nucleotides line up with TRBD1. CDR3 size: 14 residues. Losses at the gene ends were 9 bases for V and 5 bases for J; bases not matched to a gene: 9. Germline assignment: CDR1 SGHTA and CDR2 FQGNSA. CDR3 coding DNA: TGTGCCAGTGGCTGGGACAGGGGTTCGGAGACCCAGTACTTC. It codes for CASGWDRGSETQYF.

In this sample, this clone turned up a few times. The chain couples TRBV11-2 to TRBJ2-3; no reliable D call. Germline loops: CDR1 SGHAT, CDR2 FQNNGV. There are 13 residues in the CDR3. V was clipped by 4 bases and J by 6 bases, with 11 bases between them. The chain's CDR3 is CASSYGVLDTQYF. In DNA, the CDR3 is TGTGCCAGCAGCTACGGAGTCTTGGATACGCAGTATTTT.

This chain joins TRBV5-6 and TRBJ2-5; D gene ambiguous. Germline V gene data show CDR1 as SGHDT and CDR2 as YYEEEE. This CDR3 region has 12 residues. The V and J ends lost 6 bases and 4 bases respectively, with 10 bases between them. The CDR3 DNA follows: TGTGCCAGCAACCGCTTAGCAGAGACCCAGTACTTC. Translation: CASNRLAETQYF.

There are a few counts of this clone. This sequence joins TRBV7-2 and TRBJ2-1; 7 bases align to TRBD1. Germline loops: CDR1 SGHTA, CDR2 FQGNSA. The CDR3 is made up of 17 amino acids. V shed 1 base and J 8 bases; nucleotides not matched to a gene: 14. CDR3 in DNA: TGTGCCAGCAGCTTAGACCATAGGGGGCGCCCCTTCGATGAGCAGTTCTTC. Encoded protein: CASSLDHRGRPFDEQFF.

This clone was counted only a few times. The chain recombines TRBV2 with TRBJ2-1; 11 bases match TRBD2. V dropped 4 bases and J dropped 10; count of bases not matched to a gene: 6. CDR3 length: 14 amino acids. Germline-derived CDR1 and CDR2 are SNHLY and FYNNEI. CDR3 in DNA: TGTGCCAGCAGTGGCCTAGCGGGAGGACAGGAGCAGTTCTTC. Its protein is CASSGLAGGQEQFF.